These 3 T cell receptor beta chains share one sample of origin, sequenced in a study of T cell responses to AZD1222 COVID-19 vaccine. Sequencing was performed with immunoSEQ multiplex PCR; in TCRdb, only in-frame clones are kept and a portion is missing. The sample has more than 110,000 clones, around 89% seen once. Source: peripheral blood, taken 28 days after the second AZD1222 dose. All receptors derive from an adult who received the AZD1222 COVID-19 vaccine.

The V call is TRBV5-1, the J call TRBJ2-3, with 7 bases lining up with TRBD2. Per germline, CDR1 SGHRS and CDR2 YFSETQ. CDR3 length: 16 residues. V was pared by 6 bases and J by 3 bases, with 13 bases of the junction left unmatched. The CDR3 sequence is CASKEIRSGVTDTQYF. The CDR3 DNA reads TGCGCCAGCAAGGAAATTCGGAGCGGGGTTACAGATACGCAGTATTTT. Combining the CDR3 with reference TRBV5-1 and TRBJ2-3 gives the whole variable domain KAGVTQTPRYLIKTRGQQVTLSCSPISGHRSVSWYQQTPGQGLQFLFEYFSETQRNKGNFPGRFSGRQFSNSRSEMNVSTLELGDSALYLCASKEIRSGVTDTQYFGPGTRLTVL.

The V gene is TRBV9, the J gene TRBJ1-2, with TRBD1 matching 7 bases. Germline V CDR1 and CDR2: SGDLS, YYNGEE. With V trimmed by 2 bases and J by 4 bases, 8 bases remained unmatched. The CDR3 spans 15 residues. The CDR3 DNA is TGTGCCAGCAGCGTGGACAGGAGCCCGATCTATGGCTACACCTTC. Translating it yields CASSVDRSPIYGYTF.

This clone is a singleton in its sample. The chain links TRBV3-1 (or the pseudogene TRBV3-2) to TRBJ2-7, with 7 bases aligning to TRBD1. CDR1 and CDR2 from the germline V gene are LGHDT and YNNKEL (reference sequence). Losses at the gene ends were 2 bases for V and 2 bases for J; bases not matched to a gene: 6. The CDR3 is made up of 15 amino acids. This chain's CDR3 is CASSQRGGHPYEQYF. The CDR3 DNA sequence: TGTGCCAGCAGCCAACGAGGGGGCCACCCCTACGAGCAGTACTTC.